A single sample gave rise to the 2 T cell receptor beta chains below, sequenced in a study of T cells in tuberculosis. Here immunoSEQ multiplex PCR was the method, and the copy in TCRdb shows in-frame clones only, minus some. The data contain approximately 30,000 clones, about 89% of them singletons. Sequencing was done on a sample of PBMCs. Receptors originate from a donor aged 10-29 years with latent tuberculosis or without tuberculosis infection.

The J gene is TRBJ1-4, the V gene TRBV5-4; a weak D match, TRBD1 (6 bases). CDR3 size: 15 residues. V lost 3 bases to trimming and J lost 0 bases, with 9 bases between them. Germline assignment: CDR1 SGHNT and CDR2 YYREEE (reference sequence). The CDR3 is CASSYQGTTNEKLFF. In nucleotides, the CDR3 is TGTGCCAGCAGCTACCAGGGGACAACTAATGAAAAACTGTTTTTT.

The chain has TRBV6-6 and TRBJ1-5; 9 nucleotides line up with TRBD1. Per the germline V gene, CDR1 is MNHNY and CDR2 is SVGAGI (reference sequence). The CDR3 extends over 15 amino acids. Trimming at V came to 4 bases and at J to 3 bases, leaving 4 bases not matched to a gene. The CDR3 is CASSSRTGDNQPQHF. The CDR3 DNA is TGTGCCAGCAGTTCACGGACAGGGGACAATCAGCCCCAGCATTTT.